The clone carrying this T cell receptor beta chain was seen only a few times. Antigen unknown. The data belong to a study of identical twins. The study, taken as a whole, reports: There were fewer insertions in abundant cord blood beta clonotypes, but memory repertoires showed no such pattern. Out-of-frame sharing of TCR alpha in monozygotic twins was underestimated by models. Findings came from cross-sectional statistics, without long-term follow-up of donors.

CDR3 length: 14 amino acids. Germline V CDR1 and CDR2: SGHRS, YFSETQ. The V end was cut by 6 bases, the J end by 1 base, with 11 bases between. TCRdb reanalysed the 5' RACE reads using MiXCR and keeps one entry per CDR3 protein. The sample lists about 340,000 distinct CDR3 sequences, approximately 10% seen once, with 8.5% to 10% in the top ten. This receptor was taken from a woman aged 50 to 60 in good health. Sequenced: naive T cells sorted from blood. The chain uses TRBV5-1 and TRBJ2-1; D may be TRBD1 or TRBD2 (5 bases each). The DNA of the CDR3 is TGCGCCAGCAAACCGGGACCGTCCTACAATGAGCAGTTCTTC. Encoded protein: CASKPGPSYNEQFF.